This T cell receptor beta chain was obtained from a study of cytomegalovirus exposure and HLA in healthy donors. The primer mix had 60 Vbeta and 13 Jbeta primers. The data were produced by immunoSEQ multiplex PCR, yet TCRdb's version contains in-frame clones alone and is incomplete. The sample carries about 120,000 clones, around three quarters recorded once. Findings of the study overall: The authors later found HLA-associated TCR beta chains more clonally expanded than equally common others. In a later analysis, productive TCRs from donors in an Asian-associated ancestry cluster reportedly carried fewer N-insertions than the cohort mean. Prediction of most subjects' HLA-A and HLA-B alleles by TCR beta sequences was reportedly accurate. It was confirmed in vitro that a few of the CMV-associated chains were specific for CMV antigens.

This CDR3 contains 14 residues. Germline-derived CDR1 and CDR2 are MNHEY and SMNVEV (reference sequence). The junction had 5 bases not matched to a gene; V was cut back by 4 bases and J by 5 bases. Notes on this clone: Its antigen is currently unknown.

This sequence was found in a man between 25 and 39 years old in good health and CMV-seropositive. Sequencing was performed on PBMCs. The genes are TRBV27 and TRBJ2-1; TRBD1 matches at 7 bases. Here the CDR3 reads CASSYRGTNNEQFF. The DNA for the CDR3 is TGTGCCAGCAGTTACAGGGGAACGAACAATGAGCAGTTCTTC.